These T cell receptor beta chains were read from a single sample in a study of T cell clonotyping in hematopoietic cell transplantation. The protocol was immunoSEQ multiplex PCR, while the TCRdb copy is restricted to in-frame clones and leaves out a portion. The sample consists of about 27,000 clones, around 70% of them appearing once. This specimen consisted of peripheral blood mononuclear cells, obtained before stem cell transplant. The receptors were gathered from a man between 45 and 60 years old with myelodysplastic syndrome. Some clones in this sample may be carry-over from other donors' samples. Each CDR3 is given with its conserved first and last residue. A D gene is named only where the DNA matches it firmly. Some rows have no size entry. The others give once, few or many, or a class for an expanded clone.

clone size,D gene,J gene,V gene,CDR3 protein,CDR3 DNA
-,TRBD1,TRBJ2-7,TRBV5-1,CASSGTGSSYEQYF,TGCGCCAGCAGCGGGACAGGGTCTTCCTACGAGCAGTACTTC
-,-,TRBJ2-2,TRBV30,CAWSVGGAGNTGELFF,TGTGCCTGGAGTGTAGGAGGGGCGGGGAACACCGGGGAGCTGTTCTTT
-,-,TRBJ2-7,TRBV6-6,CASSSGEQYF,TGTGCCAGCAGTTCTGGGGAGCAGTACTTC
-,TRBD1,TRBJ1-2,TRBV25-1,CASQDRDYTF,TGTGCCAGCCAGGACAGGGACTACACCTTC
once,-,TRBJ1-5,TRBV28,CASSFRVGQPQHF,TGTGCCAGCAGTTTCAGGGTCGGACAGCCCCAGCATTTT
-,TRBD2,TRBJ2-7,TRBV29-1,CSALTSGFSYEQYF,TGCAGCGCCCTGACTAGCGGGTTCTCCTACGAGCAGTACTTC
once,-,TRBJ2-7,TRBV30,CAWSPTGASPYEQYF,TGTGCCTGGAGTCCCACGGGAGCTTCCCCCTACGAGCAGTACTTC
once,TRBD2,TRBJ2-1,TRBV2,CASRTTSGSNEQFF,TGTGCCAGCAGGACTACTAGCGGGAGTAATGAGCAGTTCTTC
-,-,TRBJ1-4,TRBV5-1,CASSLRQDSNEKLFF,TGCGCCAGCAGCCTTCGACAGGATTCTAATGAAAAACTGTTTTTT
-,-,TRBJ1-3,TRBV9,CASSSPGQNSGNTIYF,TGTGCCAGCAGCTCACCGGGACAAAACTCTGGAAACACCATATATTTT
-,-,TRBJ1-4,TRBV7-2,CASSLAQGSGKLFF,TGTGCCAGCAGCTTAGCACAAGGCTCAGGAAAACTGTTTTTT
-,-,TRBJ2-7,TRBV6-5,CASSTGTPEQYF,TGTGCCAGCAGCACGGGGACACCTGAGCAGTACTTC
once,-,TRBJ2-6,TRBV5-1,CASSGQAVGPGANVLTF,TGCGCCAGCAGTGGCCAGGCGGTTGGCCCTGGGGCCAACGTCCTGACTTTC
few,TRBD2,TRBJ2-7,TRBV9,CASSPDSGTSYEQYF,TGTGCCAGCAGCCCCGATAGCGGGACCAGCTACGAGCAGTACTTC
few,TRBD1,TRBJ1-2,TRBV4-3,CAGSQDLDRGLYGYTF,TGCGCCGGCAGCCAAGATTTGGACAGGGGGCTCTATGGCTACACCTTC
-,-,TRBJ2-2,TRBV5-1,CASSLGHSTGELFF,TGCGCCAGCAGCTTGGGGCACAGCACCGGGGAGCTGTTTTTT
-,-,TRBJ2-2,TRBV19,CAVYTGELFF,TGTGCCGTGTACACCGGGGAGCTGTTTTTT
-,-,TRBJ2-7,TRBV28,CASSYQLRGRSSYEQYF,TGTGCCAGCAGTTACCAGTTGAGGGGGAGGAGCTCCTACGAGCAGTACTTC
-,-,TRBJ1-2,TRBV6-5,CASRKHGGYGYTF,TGTGCCAGCAGGAAACATGGAGGGTATGGCTACACCTTC
-,-,TRBJ2-3,TRBV6-9,CASSYRAVVETTDTQYF,TGTGCCAGCAGTTATCGGGCGGTCGTAGAGACGACAGATACGCAGTATTTT
-,TRBD1,TRBJ1-2,TRBV29-1,CSVGGTGGRGGYTF,TGCAGCGTTGGTGGGACAGGGGGAAGGGGTGGCTACACCTTC
-,-,TRBJ1-1,TRBV29-1,CSVAKRDTEAFF,TGCAGCGTTGCAAAAAGAGACACTGAAGCTTTCTTT
-,-,TRBJ1-2,TRBV4-3,CASSPEPTANYGYTF,TGCGCCAGCAGCCCAGAACCGACAGCTAACTATGGCTACACCTTC
few,-,TRBJ2-7,TRBV2,CASIRTPPRFPYF,TGTGCCAGCATACGGACACCCCCTCGCTTTCCGTACTTC
-,TRBD1,TRBJ1-3,TRBV6-6,CASSNPSGGLGNTIYF,TGTGCCAGCAGTAACCCATCAGGGGGTCTTGGAAACACCATATATTTT
once,-,TRBJ2-7,TRBV2,CASSEARQGPYEQYF,TGTGCCAGCAGTGAAGCTCGTCAGGGGCCCTACGAGCAGTACTTC
few,-,TRBJ1-2,TRBV4-2,CASSLARSRNYGYTF,TGTGCCAGCAGCCTTGCACGGAGCAGAAACTATGGCTACACCTTC
-,TRBD1,TRBJ2-5,TRBV7-8,CASSPGTGGMRETQYF,TGTGCCAGCAGCCCGGGGACAGGGGGTATGAGAGAGACCCAGTACTTC
few,-,TRBJ2-7,TRBV6-1,CASSAVRTGEQYF,TGTGCCAGCAGTGCGGTTCGGACGGGCGAGCAGTACTTC
-,-,TRBJ1-5,TRBV2,CASSGPGQVNQPQHF,TGTGCCAGCAGTGGCCCGGGGCAGGTCAATCAGCCCCAGCATTTT
-,-,TRBJ2-7,TRBV2,CASAQGGGSYEQYF,TGTGCCAGCGCCCAAGGGGGAGGATCCTACGAGCAGTACTTC
-,TRBD2,TRBJ2-2,TRBV7-2,CASSILAGEYTGELFF,TGTGCCAGCAGCATCCTAGCGGGAGAGTACACCGGGGAGCTGTTTTTT
-,-,TRBJ1-2,TRBV5-6,CASSRTGIYGYTF,TGTGCCAGCAGCCGTACAGGGATCTATGGCTACACCTTC
few,-,TRBJ1-2,TRBV2,CASSLSMGDGYTF,TGTGCCAGCAGCCTAAGCATGGGGGACGGCTACACCTTC
-,-,TRBJ2-3,TRBV19,CASSSLDTDTQYF,TGTGCCAGTAGTAGTCTTGACACAGATACGCAGTATTTT
-,TRBD2,TRBJ2-7,TRBV30,CAWSPWGRGPGYEQYF,TGTGCCTGGAGTCCGTGGGGGAGGGGCCCTGGGTACGAGCAGTACTTC
-,TRBD2,TRBJ2-1,TRBV7-9,CASSCVREDEQFF,TGTGCCAGCAGCTGCGTACGGGAGGATGAGCAGTTCTTC
-,TRBD1,TRBJ1-2,TRBV4-2,CASSHWEGTGVLGGYTF,TGTGCCAGCAGCCACTGGGAGGGGACAGGGGTCCTGGGAGGCTACACCTTC
-,TRBD1,TRBJ1-3,TRBV2,CASSVGQGSGNTIYF,TGTGCCAGCAGCGTGGGACAGGGGTCAGGAAACACCATATATTTT
-,-,TRBJ2-1,TRBV6-1,CASSEYGQLNDEQFF,TGTGCCAGCAGTGAATATGGACAGTTAAACGATGAGCAGTTCTTC
-,-,TRBJ2-3,TRBV6-5,CASSYVATDTQYF,TGTGCCAGCAGTTACGTAGCCACGGATACGCAGTATTTT
-,-,TRBJ2-5,TRBV30,CAWTTGGLGTQYF,TGTGCCTGGACCACCGGGGGGCTGGGGACCCAGTACTTC
once,-,TRBJ1-1,TRBV5-6,CASSSTGPKMIARGPEAFF,TGTGCCAGCAGCTCCACTGGGCCCAAAATGATAGCCAGGGGCCCTGAAGCTTTCTTT
-,-,TRBJ1-5,TRBV30,CAWNANSNQPQHF,TGTGCCTGGAATGCTAATAGCAATCAGCCCCAGCATTTT
-,TRBD1,TRBJ1-2,TRBV5-1,CASSRDTQTGGEGYTF,TGCGCCAGCAGCAGAGACACTCAGACAGGGGGCGAAGGCTACACCTTC
-,-,TRBJ1-2,TRBV6-5,CASSPGGAGGYTF,TGTGCCAGCAGCCCGGGAGGGGCAGGTGGCTACACCTTC
-,-,TRBJ2-7,TRBV5-1,CASSPDGDSSYEQYF,TGCGCCAGCAGCCCAGACGGCGACTCCTCCTACGAGCAGTACTTC
medium-sized,-,TRBJ1-2,TRBV4-3,CASSQPGNGFYGYTF,TGCGCCAGCAGCCAACCCGGGAACGGATTCTATGGCTACACCTTC
-,TRBD1,TRBJ2-1,TRBV30,CAWMTGFNEQFF,TGTGCCTGGATGACAGGGTTCAATGAGCAGTTCTTC